This T cell receptor beta chain was captured in a study of blood T cell repertoires in COVID-19. Study-level information: Italy, Spain and the United States were the sources of the convalescent and acute COVID-19 samples.

Here immunoSEQ multiplex PCR was the method, and the copy in TCRdb shows in-frame clones only, minus some. This sample has over 300,000 clones, with 80% to 90% found just once. The CDR3 totals 14 residues. Germline lookup yields CDR1 MNHEY and CDR2 SMNVEV (reference sequence). Trimming cost V 1 base and J 4 bases, with 10 bases left between them. The sample consisted of peripheral blood. The J gene is TRBJ1-1, the V gene TRBV27; a possible D gene is TRBD1 (5 bases). The receptor was derived from a man in his late teens or twenties who had recovered from COVID-19. The CDR3 DNA sequence: TGTGCCAGCAGTTTATATCAGGGTAGCACTGAAGCTTTCTTT. It is translated as CASSLYQGSTEAFF.